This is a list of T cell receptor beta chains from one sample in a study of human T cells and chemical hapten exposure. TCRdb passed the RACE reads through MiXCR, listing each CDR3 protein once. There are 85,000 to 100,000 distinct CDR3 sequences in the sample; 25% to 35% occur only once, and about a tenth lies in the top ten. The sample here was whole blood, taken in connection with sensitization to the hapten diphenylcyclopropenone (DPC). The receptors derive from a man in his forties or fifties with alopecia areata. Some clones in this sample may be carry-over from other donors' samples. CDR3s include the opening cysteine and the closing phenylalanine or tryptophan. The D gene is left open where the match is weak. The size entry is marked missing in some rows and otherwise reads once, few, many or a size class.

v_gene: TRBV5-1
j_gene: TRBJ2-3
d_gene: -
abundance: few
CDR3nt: TGCGCCAGCAGCTTGGACGGACCGAGCACAGATACGCAGTATTTT
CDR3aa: CASSLDGPSTDTQYF

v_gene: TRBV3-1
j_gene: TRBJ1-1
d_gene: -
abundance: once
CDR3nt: TGTGCCAGCAGCCAAGGAAGGCGGACTGAAGCTTTCTTT
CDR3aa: CASSQGRRTEAFF

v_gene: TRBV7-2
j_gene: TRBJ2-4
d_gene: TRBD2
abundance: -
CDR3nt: TGTGCCAGCAGCTTTCAACCTGGGACTAGCGGGAGGGCCGGAGGAAACATTCAGTACTTC
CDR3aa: CASSFQPGTSGRAGGNIQYF

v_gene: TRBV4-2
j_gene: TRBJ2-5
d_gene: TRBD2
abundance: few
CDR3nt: TGTGCCAGCAGCCAAGATCCCGGACTAGCGGGAAGCGAGACCCAGTACTTC
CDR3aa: CASSQDPGLAGSETQYF

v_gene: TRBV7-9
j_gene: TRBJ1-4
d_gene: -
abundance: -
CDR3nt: TGTGCCAGCAGCTTACTCACTTACGAAAAACTGTTTTTT
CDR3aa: CASSLLTYEKLFF

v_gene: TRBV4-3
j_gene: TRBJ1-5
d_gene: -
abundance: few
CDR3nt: TGCGCCAGCAGCCAAGTACTAGGTAGCAATCAGCCCCAGCATTTT
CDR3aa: CASSQVLGSNQPQHF

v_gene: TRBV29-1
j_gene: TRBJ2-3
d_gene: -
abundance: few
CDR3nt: TGCAGCGTTAGGTCCCGGGTCGCAGATACGCAGTATTTT
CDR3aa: CSVRSRVADTQYF

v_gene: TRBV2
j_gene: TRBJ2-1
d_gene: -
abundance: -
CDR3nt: TGTGCCTCCTACTCGGGCGGCCCCTACAATGAGCAGTTCTTC
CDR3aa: CASYSGGPYNEQFF

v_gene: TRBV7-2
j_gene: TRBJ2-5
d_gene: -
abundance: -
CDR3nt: TGTGCCAGCAGCCGCCAGCAGACGTACCAAGAGACCCAGTACTTC
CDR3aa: CASSRQQTYQETQYF

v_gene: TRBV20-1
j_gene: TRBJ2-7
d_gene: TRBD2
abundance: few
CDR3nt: TGCAGTGCTAGAGGACTAGCGGAATACGAGCAGTACTTC
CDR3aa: CSARGLAEYEQYF

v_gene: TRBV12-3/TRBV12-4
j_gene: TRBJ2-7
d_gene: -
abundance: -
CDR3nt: TGTGCCAGCAGTAAAGACGGTCGCTGGGACGAGCAGTACTTC
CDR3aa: CASSKDGRWDEQYF

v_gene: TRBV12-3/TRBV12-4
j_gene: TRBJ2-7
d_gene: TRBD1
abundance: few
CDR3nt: TGTGCCAGCAGTTGGGGGACAGGAACATGCTACGAGCAGTACTTC
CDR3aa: CASSWGTGTCYEQYF

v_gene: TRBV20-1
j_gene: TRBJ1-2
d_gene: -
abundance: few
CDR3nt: TGCAGTGCTAGACTCGACAGAAACTACTATGGCTACACCTTC
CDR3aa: CSARLDRNYYGYTF

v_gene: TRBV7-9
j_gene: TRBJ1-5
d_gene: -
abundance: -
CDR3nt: TGTGCCAGCAGCTTAGCAGGGGTTGCTCAGCCCCAGCATTTT
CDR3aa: CASSLAGVAQPQHF

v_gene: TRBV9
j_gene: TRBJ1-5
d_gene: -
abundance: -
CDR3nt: TGTGCCAGCGGGCTTGAGGGTCAGCCCCAGCATTTT
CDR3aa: CASGLEGQPQHF

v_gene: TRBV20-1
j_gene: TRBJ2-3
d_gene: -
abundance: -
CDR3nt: TGCAGTGCTCCGGGACACTTTAGCACAGATACGCAGTATTTT
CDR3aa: CSAPGHFSTDTQYF

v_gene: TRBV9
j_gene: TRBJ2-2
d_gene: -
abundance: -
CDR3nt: TGTGCCAGCAGCGGGCGAGGGACGAACACCGGGGAGCTGTTTTTT
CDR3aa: CASSGRGTNTGELFF

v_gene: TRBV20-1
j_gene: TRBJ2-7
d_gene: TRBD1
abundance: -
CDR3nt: TGCAGTGCTCCCTGGGAACAGGGGAACGAGCAGTACTTC
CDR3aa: CSAPWEQGNEQYF

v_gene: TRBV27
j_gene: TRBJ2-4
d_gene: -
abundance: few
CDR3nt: TGTGCCAGCAGTTTAAACAGCAAAAACATTCAGTACTTC
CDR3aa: CASSLNSKNIQYF

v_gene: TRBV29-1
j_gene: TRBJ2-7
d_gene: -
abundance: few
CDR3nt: TGCAGCGTTGATTCAGGTTGGGGGGTGCAGTACTTC
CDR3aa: CSVDSGWGVQYF

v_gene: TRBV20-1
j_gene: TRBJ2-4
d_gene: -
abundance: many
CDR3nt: TGCAGTGCTAGAGATCTGGACTCAAACGGGGACATTCAGTACTTC
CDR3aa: CSARDLDSNGDIQYF

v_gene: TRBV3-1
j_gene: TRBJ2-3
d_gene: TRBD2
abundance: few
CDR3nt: TGTGCCAAACAAGCGGGGGGCACAGATACGCAGTATTTT
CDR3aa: CAKQAGGTDTQYF

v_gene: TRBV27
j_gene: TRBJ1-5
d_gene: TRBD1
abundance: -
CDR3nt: TGTGCCAGCAGTTTACGGACAGGCGGTCAGCCCCAGCATTTT
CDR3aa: CASSLRTGGQPQHF

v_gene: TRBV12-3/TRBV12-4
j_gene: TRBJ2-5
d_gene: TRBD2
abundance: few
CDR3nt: TGTGCCAGTGCTCCGATAGCGGGAGGAAAGACCCAGTACTTC
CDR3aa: CASAPIAGGKTQYF

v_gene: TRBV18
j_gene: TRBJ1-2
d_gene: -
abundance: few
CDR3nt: TGTGCCAGCTCTACAGGAGATGGCTACACCTTC
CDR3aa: CASSTGDGYTF

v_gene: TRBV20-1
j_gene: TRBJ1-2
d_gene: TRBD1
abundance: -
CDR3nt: TGCAGTGCTCCGACAGGGGATTATGGCTACACCTTC
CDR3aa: CSAPTGDYGYTF